This T cell receptor (beta chain) was identified during a study of T cells after yellow fever vaccination. Via MiXCR, TCRdb re-called the 5' RACE reads, giving one row per CDR3 protein. This table holds approximately 300,000 distinct CDR3 sequences, 8.5% to 10% found once. The study, taken as a whole, reports: Abundant clonotypes (contaminants from the bulk population) could be present in FACS-sorted repertoires.

A word on this clonotype: Antigen unknown.

The V end was cut by 5 bases, the J end by 4 bases, with 23 bases between. The CDR3 length is 17 residues. CDR1 is SGHTA and CDR2 is FQGNSA in the germline V gene. This TCR derives from a young man who received the YFV17D yellow fever vaccine. Sequencing was performed on PBMCs, taken on the day of the first yellow fever vaccination. The V call is TRBV7-2, the J call TRBJ1-2; tentatively, D is TRBD1 (6 bases). The DNA for the CDR3 is TGTGCCAGCAGCCCCCAATCTGGCCGGGACAAGGGCTATGGCTACACCTTC. This translates into CASSPQSGRDKGYGYTF.